These 21 T cell receptor beta chains were sequenced from one sample in a study of blood T cell repertoires in COVID-19. Assay used: immunoSEQ multiplex PCR; TCRdb lists only in-frame clones, some missing. Of fewer than 90,000 clones in the sample, roughly 80% were seen once. The source material was peripheral blood. These receptors all stem from a woman aged 45-60 years with acute or convalescent COVID-19.

The chain carries TRBV18 and TRBJ1-5; 9 nucleotides align to TRBD1. Germline V CDR1 and CDR2: KGHSH, LQKENI. Germline trimming cut 4 bases from V and 1 base from J; bases unmatched to any gene: 2. The CDR3 length is 15 residues. This chain's CDR3 is CASSQGTGSNQPQHF. The CDR3 nucleotides read TGTGCCAGCTCACAAGGGACAGGGAGCAATCAGCCCCAGCATTTT.

The V gene is TRBV6-5, the J gene TRBJ1-5, with 7 bases that match TRBD1. The germline gives CDR1 MNHEY, CDR2 SVGAGI. This CDR3 has 14 amino acids. With 6 bases clipped from V and 0 bases from J, the junction kept 2 bases outside the gene matches. The CDR3 loop reads CASSDRVSNQPQHF. The DNA of the CDR3 is TGTGCCAGCAGCGACAGGGTTAGCAATCAGCCCCAGCATTTT.

V usage is TRBV30 and J usage is TRBJ1-6; D not certain. Germline CDR1 and CDR2: GTSNPN and SVGIG (reference sequence). The CDR3 is made up of 12 amino acids. V lost 1 base to trimming and J lost 7 bases, with 5 bases between them. The chain's CDR3 is CAWSGQNSPLHF. Written as DNA, the CDR3 is TGTGCCTGGAGTGGGCAGAATTCACCCCTCCACTTT.

This chain connects TRBV3-1 (or the pseudogene TRBV3-2) to TRBJ1-2, with 7 bases matching TRBD1. Per germline, CDR1 LGHDT and CDR2 YNNKEL (reference sequence). Trimming at V came to 1 base and at J to 8 bases, leaving 10 bases not matched to a gene. This CDR3 contains 15 residues. The CDR3 DNA is TGTGCCAGCAGCCAAGTTATTCGGACAGGTCGAGGCTACACCTTC. Translating it yields CASSQVIRTGRGYTF.

The J gene is TRBJ1-1, the V gene TRBV29-1; 7 bases map to TRBD1. This CDR3 is built from 13 residues. Germline trimming cut 6 bases from V and 0 bases from J; bases unmatched to any gene: 4. Germline V gene lookup returns CDR1 SQVTM and CDR2 ANQGSEA. The CDR3 DNA follows: TGCAGCGTCCGGACAGGTTTGAACACTGAAGCTTTCTTT. It is translated as CSVRTGLNTEAFF.

This clone was detected once. In nucleotides, the CDR3 is TGTGCCAGCAGCTTAGGTCTAGCGGGGTCGGATACGCAGTATTTT. Protein sequence: CASSLGLAGSDTQYF. This chain uses TRBV11-1 with TRBJ2-3; 9 bases are shared with TRBD2. The CDR3 is made up of 15 amino acids. Germline V gene data show CDR1 as SGHAT and CDR2 as FQDESV (reference sequence). V dropped 1 base and J dropped 6; count of bases not matched to a gene: 5.

This chain connects TRBV30 to TRBJ1-4; TRBD1 aligns across 10 bases. This CDR3 is built from 14 residues. Germline V gene lookup returns CDR1 GTSNPN and CDR2 SVGIG (reference sequence). Germline trimming cut 2 bases from V and 8 bases from J; bases unmatched to any gene: 5. The CDR3 DNA reads TGTGCCTGGAGTCGGGACAGGGGAAAAGAAAAACTGTTTTTT. This translates into CAWSRDRGKEKLFF.

V usage is TRBV30 and J usage is TRBJ1-1; 8 bases fit TRBD1. The junction had 10 bases not matched to a gene; V was cut back by 3 bases and J by 4 bases. Germline V gives CDR1 GTSNPN, CDR2 SVGIG (reference sequence). The CDR3 is 15 amino acids. The CDR3 region is CAWSEQGGMITEAFF. CDR3 coding DNA: TGTGCCTGGAGCGAACAGGGGGGGATGATCACTGAAGCTTTCTTT.

The chain uses TRBV7-8 and TRBJ2-7; D is unresolved. The germline V and J ends were trimmed by 6 bases and 4 bases, with 7 bases remaining between them. Germline V gene data show CDR1 as SGHVS and CDR2 as FQNEAQ. The CDR3 is 11 amino acids. CDR3 amino acids: CASSLTYEQYF. CDR3 bases: TGTGCCAGCAGTTTAACTTACGAGCAGTACTTC.

A few counts support this clone. The J gene is TRBJ2-3, the V gene TRBV18; 8 bases are a match to TRBD1. V shed 5 bases, J shed 1 base, and the junction held 5 bases outside the gene matches. CDR3 length equals 15 residues. Germline V CDR1 and CDR2: KGHSH, LQKENI. The CDR3 spells CASSSGQGGTDTQYF. The CDR3 DNA is TGTGCCAGCTCATCAGGACAGGGTGGCACAGATACGCAGTATTTT.

The chain has TRBV30 and TRBJ1-4; weak D call: TRBD1 (5 bases). Germline CDR1 and CDR2: GTSNPN and SVGIG (reference sequence). The CDR3 extends over 13 amino acids. V was clipped by 3 bases and J by 7 bases, with 12 bases between them. The CDR3 loop is CAWRGTGVEKLFF. In DNA form, the CDR3 reads TGTGCCTGGAGGGGGACGGGAGTTGAAAAACTGTTTTTT. Using reference TRBV30 and TRBJ1-4 for the parts outside the CDR3, the full variable domain is SQTIHQWPATLVQPVGSPLSLECTVEGTSNPNLYWYRQAAGRGLQLLFYSVGIGQISSEVPQNLSASRPQDRQFILSSKKLLLSDSGFYLCAWRGTGVEKLFFGSGTQLSVL.

This clone has only one observation. The CDR3 DNA follows: TGCGCCAGCAGCTTGGCAGGGCTGAGCTCTGGGGCCAACGTCCTGACTTTC. Translation gives CASSLAGLSSGANVLTF. This rearrangement joins TRBV5-1 to TRBJ2-6; TRBD1 is a possible D gene (5 bases). CDR3 length equals 17 residues. Germline V gene data show CDR1 as SGHRS and CDR2 as YFSETQ. Trimming left V 0 bases short and J 0 bases short, with 10 bases between. The variable domain in full, completed from reference TRBV5-1 and TRBJ2-6, reads KAGVTQTPRYLIKTRGQQVTLSCSPISGHRSVSWYQQTPGQGLQFLFEYFSETQRNKGNFPGRFSGRQFSNSRSEMNVSTLELGDSALYLCASSLAGLSSGANVLTFGAGSRLTVL.

CDR3 sequence: CASTQTRTRNTEAFF. CDR3 DNA sequence: TGTGCCAGCACCCAAACCAGGACAAGGAACACTGAAGCTTTCTTT. The rearrangement links TRBV6-5 to TRBJ1-1; possible D gene TRBD1, 5 bases. Germline V gene sequence: CDR1 MNHEY, CDR2 SVGAGI. The V gene lost 7 bases and the J gene lost 1 base, with 16 bases spanning the gap. The CDR3 covers 15 residues.

V usage is TRBV19 and J usage is TRBJ2-7; maybe TRBD2 (6 bases). The V end lost 8 bases, the J end lost 1 base, and 15 bases lay between the germline ends. The CDR3 extends over 14 amino acids. CDR1 LNHDA and CDR2 SQIVND come from the germline V gene (reference sequence). The CDR3 coding sequence is TGTGCCAGTTCCGGGACGGCGGGGTCCTACGAGCAGTACTTC. Its protein is CASSGTAGSYEQYF.

The chain recombines TRBV3-1 (or the pseudogene TRBV3-2) with TRBJ2-5; TRBD1 is a possible D gene (5 bases). This CDR3 comprises 13 residues. CDR1 LGHDT and CDR2 YNNKEL come from the germline V gene (reference sequence). V was clipped by 8 bases and J by 3 bases, with 13 bases between them. CDR3 region: CASLKAGKETQYF. CDR3 DNA: TGTGCCAGCTTGAAGGCAGGGAAAGAGACCCAGTACTTC.

The chain employs TRBV5-1 and TRBJ2-7, with D possibly TRBD1 on 5 matching bases. Trimming took off 4 bases at V and 1 base at J, with 12 bases between the two ends. This CDR3 spans 14 amino acids. The germline CDR1 and CDR2 sequences are SGHRS and YFSETQ. CDR3 in DNA: TGCGCCAGCAGCCCATCGACAGTATCCTACGAGCAGTACTTC. It encodes CASSPSTVSYEQYF.

This clone was seen ten or more times. The gene calls are TRBV11-2 and TRBJ2-2; D remains unclear. Trimming took 0 bases from V and 7 from J, leaving 6 bases between them. CDR3 length equals 13 residues. CDR1 is SGHAT and CDR2 is FQNNGV in the germline V gene. The CDR3 here is CASSLEAYGELFF. Written as DNA, the CDR3 is TGTGCCAGCAGCTTAGAAGCCTACGGGGAGCTGTTTTTT.

The J gene is TRBJ1-6, the V gene TRBV30; D ambiguous. Per the germline V gene, CDR1 is GTSNPN and CDR2 is SVGIG (reference sequence). The CDR3 runs 14 residues. V lost 0 bases and J lost 10, with 13 bases in between. In nucleotides, the CDR3 is TGTGCCTGGAGTGTGGGAGGGCTACAATCACCCCTCCACTTT. Translation gives CAWSVGGLQSPLHF.

This clone was observed a few times. The rearrangement links TRBV20-1 to TRBJ1-1, with D possibly being TRBD1 (6 bases). V was clipped by 3 bases and J by 2 bases, with 10 bases between them. The CDR3 sequence is 13 residues long. Germline V gene sequence: CDR1 DFQATT, CDR2 SNEGSKA (reference sequence). CDR3: CSASGGANTEAFF. In DNA form, the CDR3 reads TGCAGTGCTAGTGGGGGCGCAAACACTGAAGCTTTCTTT.

The chain is built from TRBV20-1 and TRBJ1-3; D may be TRBD1 (6 bases). Trimming cost V 3 bases and J 9 bases, with 21 bases left between them. The CDR3 extends over 15 amino acids. The germline CDR1 and CDR2 sequences are DFQATT and SNEGSKA (reference sequence). The CDR3 loop is CSASGAVLGAGTIYF. The CDR3 nucleotides read TGCAGTGCTAGTGGGGCGGTGTTGGGGGCCGGCACCATATATTTT.

The chain combines TRBV27 with TRBJ1-4; D remains unclear. The CDR3 is 14 residues long. CDR1 MNHEY and CDR2 SMNVEV come from the germline V gene (reference sequence). V was trimmed by 7 bases and J by 8 bases, leaving 17 bases between them. As DNA, the CDR3 is TGTGCCAGCACCGGATCCGGACTAGGAGAAAAACTGTTTTTT. Its protein is CASTGSGLGEKLFF.